This T cell receptor (beta chain) came from a study of blood T cell repertoires in COVID-19. For the study at large: Specimens from acute and convalescent COVID-19 originated in the United States, Italy and Spain. T cells, B-cell-depleted T cells, or PBMCs provided the cDNA or gDNA that served as material.

How the authors handled the data: Using reference gene primer amplification, nucleated cell counts were estimated. TCRdb keeps only in-frame clones here, not all; method: immunoSEQ multiplex PCR. V and J calls and clone size follow that table, whereas D and trimming were derived from the DNA. The sample yields around 180,000 clones, 88% seen once. Per germline, CDR1 MRHNA and CDR2 SNTAGT. The CDR3 totals 18 residues. The trim removed 4 bases at V and 1 base at J, leaving 10 bases unmatched. The sample consisted of peripheral blood. This clonotype originated in a man aged 55-75 years with acute or convalescent COVID-19. The V gene is TRBV6-4, the J gene TRBJ2-2; 9 bases agree with TRBD2. This CDR3 is CASSAPRGAGGNTGELFF. In DNA form, the CDR3 reads TGTGCCAGCAGTGCTCCCAGGGGAGCGGGGGGGAACACCGGGGAGCTGTTTTTT.